This T cell receptor beta chain was retrieved from a study of blood T cell dynamics during melanoma immunotherapy. Indicated time point: pre-treatment baseline. Assay used: immunoSEQ multiplex PCR; TCRdb lists only in-frame clones, some missing. This table has roughly 16,000 clones, more than 85% appearing once. The V gene lost 1 base and the J gene lost 7 bases, with 8 bases spanning the gap. The germline V gene encodes CDR1 SGHDN and CDR2 FVKESK. This CDR3 region has 14 residues. This specimen was blood, taken from a patient treated with checkpoint blockade. J is TRBJ1-6 and V is TRBV14; D not certain. The source is a human donor with melanoma. DNA of the CDR3: TGTGCCAGCAGCCAAGCCATGGCGAATTCACCCCTCCACTTT. Its protein is CASSQAMANSPLHF. The full variable domain, its missing parts supplied by reference TRBV14 and TRBJ1-6, is EAGVTQFPSHSVIEKGQTVTLRCDPISGHDNLYWYRRVMGKEIKFLLHFVKESKQDESGMPNNRFLAERTGGTYSTLKVQPAELEDSGVYFCASSQAMANSPLHFGNGTRLTVT.